This T cell receptor (beta chain) was identified during a study of metastatic and nonmetastatic thyroid tumors. Looking at the study overall: The comparison covered peripheral blood and tumor or nodule tissue in malignant and benign thyroid patients.

With respect to this clone: Its antigen is currently unknown.

All patients reached thyroid surgery having received no treatment beforehand. Per the germline V gene, CDR1 is SGHRS and CDR2 is YFSETQ. J gave up 5 bases and V 3 bases, and 13 bases lay outside the gene matches. The CDR3 has 16 residues. Original data processing: Variation in CDR3 across clinicopathological groups served as the basis for constructing a distant-metastasis classifier in papillary thyroid cancer. TCRdb ran MiXCR on the PCR reads. The authors' filters were not applied to this entry. Among around 40,000 clones listed, 26% were seen once. General study findings and limits: TCR beta diversity was reportedly significantly higher in malignant thyroid tumors than benign nodules, in blood and tumor.

The chain employs TRBV5-1 and TRBJ2-5; 7 bases match TRBD2. The TCR sequence derives from a female donor with papillary thyroid cancer or a benign thyroid nodule (not recorded which). Some clones in this sample may be carry-over from other donors' samples. Sample: blood. CDR3 amino acids: CASSWCTGTNSETQYF. CDR3 nucleotide sequence: TGCGCCAGCAGCTGGTGCACCGGGACTAACAGTGAGACCCAGTACTTC.